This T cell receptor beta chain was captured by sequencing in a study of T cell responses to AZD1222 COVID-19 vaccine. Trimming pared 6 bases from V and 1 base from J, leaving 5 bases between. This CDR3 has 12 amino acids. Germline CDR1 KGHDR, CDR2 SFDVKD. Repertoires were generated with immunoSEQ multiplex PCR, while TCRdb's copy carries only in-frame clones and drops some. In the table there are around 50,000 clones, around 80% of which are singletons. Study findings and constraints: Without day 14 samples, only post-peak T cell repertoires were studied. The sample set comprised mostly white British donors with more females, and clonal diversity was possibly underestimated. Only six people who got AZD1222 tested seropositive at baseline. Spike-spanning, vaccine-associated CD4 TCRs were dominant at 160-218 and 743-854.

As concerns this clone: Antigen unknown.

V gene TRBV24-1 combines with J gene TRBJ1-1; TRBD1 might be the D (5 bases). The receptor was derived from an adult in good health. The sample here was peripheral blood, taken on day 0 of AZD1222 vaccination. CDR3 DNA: TGTGCCACCAGTACAGGGAACACTGAAGCTTTCTTT. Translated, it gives CATSTGNTEAFF.